These 8 T cell receptor beta chains were sequenced from one sample in a study of T-cell reconstitution after alpha-beta-depleted transplantation in children. Researchers prepared the TCRbeta library using unique molecular identifiers, the study reports. From the PCR reads, TCRdb called clonotypes with MiXCR, one entry per CDR3 protein. The sample shows almost 500,000 distinct CDR3 sequences, under 12% of them seen only once. Sample: PBMCs, taken before TCRalphabeta/CD19-depleted stem cell transplant. The receptor set was obtained from a child under 10 years old with inherited bone marrow failure, due to receive a stem cell transplant.

This clonotype has ten or more counts. V and J are TRBV24-1 and TRBJ2-5, with TRBD1 matching 11 bases. Unmatched junction bases numbered 12, after V lost 4 bases and J lost 3 bases. This CDR3 has 18 amino acids. Germline V gene sequence: CDR1 KGHDR, CDR2 SFDVKD. CDR3 sequence: CATSERTGTGGYEETQYF. The CDR3 region has the DNA TGTGCCACCAGTGAGAGAACCGGGACAGGGGGTTATGAAGAGACCCAGTACTTC.

This clonotype occurred many times. V and J are TRBV20-1 and TRBJ2-7; TRBD2 might be the D (6 bases). The CDR3 runs 15 residues. V lost 0 bases and J lost 0, with 12 bases in between. Germline values: CDR1 DFQATT, CDR2 SNEGSKA (reference sequence). CDR3 amino acids: CSARDERANSYEQYF. CDR3 bases: TGCAGTGCTAGAGATGAGCGGGCAAACTCCTACGAGCAGTACTTC.

This rearrangement joins TRBV4-1 to TRBJ2-1, with D unresolved. The CDR3 extends over 13 amino acids. From germline, CDR1 is MGHRA and CDR2 YSYEKL. Trimming pared 4 bases from V and 10 bases from J, leaving 14 bases between. The CDR3 spells CASSLRLNWEQFF. In nucleotides, the CDR3 is TGCGCCAGCAGCCTTAGACTGAATTGGGAGCAGTTCTTC.

This clonotype was observed many times. The chain employs TRBV7-8 and TRBJ1-1; D perhaps matches TRBD1 (5 bases). Trimming took 4 bases from V and 3 from J, leaving 15 bases between them. The CDR3 contains 15 residues. The germline V gene has CDR1 SGHVS and CDR2 FQNEAQ. The CDR3 protein is CASSSLWGGDTEAFF. CDR3 nucleotide sequence: TGTGCCAGCAGCTCCCTTTGGGGGGGGGACACTGAAGCTTTCTTT.

This clonotype has at least ten counts. V is TRBV27 and J is TRBJ1-4; D may be TRBD1 (6 bases). V lost 2 bases to trimming and J lost 8 bases, with 12 bases between them. Germline CDR1 reads MNHEY; CDR2 reads SMNVEV (reference sequence). The length of the CDR3 is 14 residues. CDR3 DNA sequence: TGTGCCAGCAGTTTAAGGGGGGAGCAGGAAAAACTGTTTTTT. It specifies CASSLRGEQEKLFF.

This clonotype was seen a handful of times. The chain has TRBV4-3 and TRBJ2-7; D is possibly TRBD2 (6 bases). Per the germline V gene, CDR1 is LGHNA and CDR2 is YSLEER. V dropped 0 bases and J dropped 6 bases, with 18 bases sitting between them. The CDR3 length is 16 residues. The chain's CDR3 is CASSQDAGMGSVEQYF. CDR3 bases: TGCGCCAGCAGCCAAGATGCGGGGATGGGTTCCGTCGAGCAGTACTTC.

This clonotype was detected many times. The chain is built from TRBV11-2 and TRBJ2-3, with 10 bases lining up with TRBD2. CDR3 length: 19 residues. From germline, CDR1 is SGHAT and CDR2 FQNNGV. V shed 0 bases and J 2 bases; nucleotides not matched to a gene: 11. The CDR3 is CASSLDGLAGVHHTDTQYF. The DNA of the CDR3 is TGTGCCAGCAGCTTAGATGGGCTAGCGGGAGTCCACCACACAGATACGCAGTATTTT.

This clonotype came up many times. The rearrangement links TRBV7-6 to TRBJ2-2; 9 nucleotides match TRBD2. The trim removed 5 bases at V and 1 base at J, leaving 5 bases unmatched. Germline V gene lookup returns CDR1 SGHVS and CDR2 FNYEAQ. The CDR3 covers 16 residues. CDR3 in DNA: TGTGCCAGCAGCCCGGCGGGGGGGATGAACACCGGGGAGCTGTTTTTT. Translating it yields CASSPAGGMNTGELFF.